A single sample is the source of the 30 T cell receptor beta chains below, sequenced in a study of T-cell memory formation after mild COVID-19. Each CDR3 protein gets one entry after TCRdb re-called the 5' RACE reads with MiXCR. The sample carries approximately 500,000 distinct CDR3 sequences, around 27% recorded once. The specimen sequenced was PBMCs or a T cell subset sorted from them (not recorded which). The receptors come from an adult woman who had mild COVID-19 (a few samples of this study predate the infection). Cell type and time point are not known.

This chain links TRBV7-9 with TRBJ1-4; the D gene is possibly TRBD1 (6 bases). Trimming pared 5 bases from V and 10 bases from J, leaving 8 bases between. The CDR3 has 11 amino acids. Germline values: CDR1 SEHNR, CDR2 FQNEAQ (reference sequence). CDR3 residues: CASSPQGKLFF. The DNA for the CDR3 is TGTGCCAGCAGCCCACAGGGAAAACTGTTTTTT.

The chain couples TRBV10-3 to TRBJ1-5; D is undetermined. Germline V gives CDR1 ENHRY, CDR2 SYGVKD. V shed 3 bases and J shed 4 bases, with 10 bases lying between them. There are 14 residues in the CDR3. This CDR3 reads CAISDLALNQPQHF. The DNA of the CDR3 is TGTGCCATCAGTGATCTGGCCCTAAATCAGCCCCAGCATTTT.

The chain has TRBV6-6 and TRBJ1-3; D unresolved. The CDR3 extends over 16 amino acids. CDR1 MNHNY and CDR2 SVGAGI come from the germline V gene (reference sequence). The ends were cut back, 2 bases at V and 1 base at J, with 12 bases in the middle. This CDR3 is CASSYALGGSGNTIYF. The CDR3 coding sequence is TGTGCCAGCAGTTACGCCCTAGGAGGATCTGGAAACACCATATATTTT.

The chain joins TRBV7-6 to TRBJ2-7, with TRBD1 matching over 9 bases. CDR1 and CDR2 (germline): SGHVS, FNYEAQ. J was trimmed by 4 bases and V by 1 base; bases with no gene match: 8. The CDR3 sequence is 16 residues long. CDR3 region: CASSLEPGQGLYEQYF. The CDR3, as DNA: TGTGCCAGCAGCTTAGAACCGGGACAGGGCCTTTACGAGCAGTACTTC.

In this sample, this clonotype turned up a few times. CDR3 coding DNA: TGTGCCAGCAGCGTATCACACGGGCGTCAATATGGCTACACCTTC. Translation gives CASSVSHGRQYGYTF. V gene TRBV9 combines with J gene TRBJ1-2; the D is unclear. Germline V gene sequence: CDR1 SGDLS, CDR2 YYNGEE. Trimming took off 1 base at V and 5 bases at J, with 15 bases between the two ends. There are 15 residues in the CDR3.

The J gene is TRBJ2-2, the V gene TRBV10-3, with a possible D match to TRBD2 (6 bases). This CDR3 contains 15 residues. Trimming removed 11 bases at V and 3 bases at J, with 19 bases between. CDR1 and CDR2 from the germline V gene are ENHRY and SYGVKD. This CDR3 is CAFRWGETDTGELFF. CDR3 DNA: TGTGCCTTCCGGTGGGGGGAGACCGACACCGGGGAGCTGTTTTTT.

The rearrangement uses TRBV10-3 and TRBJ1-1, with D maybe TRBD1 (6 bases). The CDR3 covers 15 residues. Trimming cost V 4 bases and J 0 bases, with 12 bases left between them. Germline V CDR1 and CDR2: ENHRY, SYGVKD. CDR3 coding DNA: TGTGCCATCAGTGCAGAGACAGGCCTGAACACTGAAGCTTTCTTT. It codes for CAISAETGLNTEAFF.

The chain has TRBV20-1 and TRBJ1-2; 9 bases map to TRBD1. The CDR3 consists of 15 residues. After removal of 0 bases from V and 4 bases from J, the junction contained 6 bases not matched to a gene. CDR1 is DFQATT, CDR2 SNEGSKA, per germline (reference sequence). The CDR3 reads CSARDAGTGLYGYTF. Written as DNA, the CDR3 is TGCAGTGCTAGAGATGCCGGGACAGGGCTCTATGGCTACACCTTC.

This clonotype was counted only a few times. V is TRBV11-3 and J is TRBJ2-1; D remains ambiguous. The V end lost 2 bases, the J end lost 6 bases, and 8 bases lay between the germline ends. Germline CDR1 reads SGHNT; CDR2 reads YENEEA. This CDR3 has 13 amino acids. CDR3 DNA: TGTGCCAGCAGCTTACCCCCCGCCAATGAGCAGTTCTTC. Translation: CASSLPPANEQFF.

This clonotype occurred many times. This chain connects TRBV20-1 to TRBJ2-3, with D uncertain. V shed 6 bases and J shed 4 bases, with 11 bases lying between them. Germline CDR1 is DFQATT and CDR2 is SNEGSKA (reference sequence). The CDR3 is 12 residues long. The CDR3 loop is CSAPDRSDTQYF. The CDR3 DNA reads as TGCAGTGCCCCTGACCGATCAGATACGCAGTATTTT.

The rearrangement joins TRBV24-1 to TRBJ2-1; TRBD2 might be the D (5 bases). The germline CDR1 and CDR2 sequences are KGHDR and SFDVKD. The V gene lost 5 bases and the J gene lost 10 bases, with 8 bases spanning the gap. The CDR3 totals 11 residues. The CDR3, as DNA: TGTGCCACCAGTGGCCCGGGAGAGCAGTTCTTC. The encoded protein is CATSGPGEQFF.

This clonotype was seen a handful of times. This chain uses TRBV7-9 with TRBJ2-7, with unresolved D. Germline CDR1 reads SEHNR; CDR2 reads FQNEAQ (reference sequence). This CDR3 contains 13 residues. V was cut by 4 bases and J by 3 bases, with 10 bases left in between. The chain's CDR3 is CASSSSGLYEQYF. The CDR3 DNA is TGTGCCAGCAGCTCCAGTGGGCTCTACGAGCAGTACTTC.

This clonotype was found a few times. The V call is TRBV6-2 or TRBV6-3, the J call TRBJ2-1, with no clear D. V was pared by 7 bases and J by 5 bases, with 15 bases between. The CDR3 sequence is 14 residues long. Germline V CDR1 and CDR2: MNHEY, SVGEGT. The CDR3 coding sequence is TGTGCCAGCACCCCTCGGGCGGCACACAATGAGCAGTTCTTC. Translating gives CASTPRAAHNEQFF.

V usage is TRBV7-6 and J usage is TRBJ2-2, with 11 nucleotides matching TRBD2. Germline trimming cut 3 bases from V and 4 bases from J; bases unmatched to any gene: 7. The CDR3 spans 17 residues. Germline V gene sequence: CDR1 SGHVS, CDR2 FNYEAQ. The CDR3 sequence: CASSFPIAGGLTGELFF. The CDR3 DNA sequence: TGTGCCAGCAGCTTCCCTATAGCGGGAGGGCTCACCGGGGAGCTGTTTTTT.

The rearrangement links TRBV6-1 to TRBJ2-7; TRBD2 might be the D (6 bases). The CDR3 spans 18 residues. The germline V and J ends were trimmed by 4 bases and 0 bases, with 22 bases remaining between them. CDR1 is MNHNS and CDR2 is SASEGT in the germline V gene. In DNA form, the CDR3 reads TGTGCCAGCAGTGGGTCATGGAGGGCAGCTCACAGCTCCTACGAGCAGTACTTC. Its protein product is CASSGSWRAAHSSYEQYF.

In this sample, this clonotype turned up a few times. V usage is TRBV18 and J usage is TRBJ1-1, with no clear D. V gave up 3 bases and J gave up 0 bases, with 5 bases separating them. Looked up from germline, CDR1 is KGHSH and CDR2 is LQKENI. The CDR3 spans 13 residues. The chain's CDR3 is CASSPQMNTEAFF. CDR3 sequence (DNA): TGTGCCAGCTCACCTCAGATGAACACTGAAGCTTTCTTT.

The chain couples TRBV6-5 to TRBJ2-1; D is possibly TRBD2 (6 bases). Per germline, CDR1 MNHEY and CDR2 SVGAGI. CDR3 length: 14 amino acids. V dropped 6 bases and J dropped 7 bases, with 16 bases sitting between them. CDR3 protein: CASSPPGLTNEQFF. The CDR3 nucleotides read TGTGCCAGCAGCCCTCCGGGACTTACTAATGAGCAGTTCTTC.

CDR3 DNA sequence: TGTGCCACCAGTGAAGGGAAGGGGACCAATCAGCCCCAGCATTTT. Protein: CATSEGKGTNQPQHF. The rearrangement joins TRBV24-1 to TRBJ1-5; a weak D match, TRBD1 (5 bases). Germline assignment: CDR1 KGHDR and CDR2 SFDVKD. V was cut by 4 bases and J by 3 bases, with 12 bases left in between. This CDR3 contains 15 residues.

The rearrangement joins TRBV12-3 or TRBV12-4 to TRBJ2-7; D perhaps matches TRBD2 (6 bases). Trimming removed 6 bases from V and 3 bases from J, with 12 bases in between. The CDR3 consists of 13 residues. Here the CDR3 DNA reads TGTGCCAGCAGACAGGACGGGAGCTACGAGCAGTACTTC. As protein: CASRQDGSYEQYF.

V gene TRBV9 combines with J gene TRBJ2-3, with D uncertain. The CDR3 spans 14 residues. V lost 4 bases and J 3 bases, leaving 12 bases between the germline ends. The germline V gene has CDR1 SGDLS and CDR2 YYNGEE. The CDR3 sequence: CASSRLEKTDTQYF. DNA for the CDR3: TGTGCCAGCAGCAGGCTAGAGAAGACAGATACGCAGTATTTT. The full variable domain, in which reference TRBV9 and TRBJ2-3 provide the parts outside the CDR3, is DSGVTQTPKHLITATGQRVTLRCSPRSGDLSVYWYQQSLDQGLQFLIQYYNGEERAKGNILERFSAQQFPDLHSELNLSSLELGDSALYFCASSRLEKTDTQYFGPGTRLTVL.

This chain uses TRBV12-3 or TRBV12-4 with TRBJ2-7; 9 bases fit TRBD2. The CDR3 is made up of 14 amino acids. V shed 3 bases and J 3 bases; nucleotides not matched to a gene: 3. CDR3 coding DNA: TGTGCCAGCAGTTTCGGCGGGGGGGACTACGAGCAGTACTTC. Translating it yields CASSFGGGDYEQYF.

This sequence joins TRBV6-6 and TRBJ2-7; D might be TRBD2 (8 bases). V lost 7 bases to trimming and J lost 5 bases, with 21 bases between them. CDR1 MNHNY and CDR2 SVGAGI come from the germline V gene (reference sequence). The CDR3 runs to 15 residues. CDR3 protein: CASTQGGGRMNEQYF. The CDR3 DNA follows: TGTGCCAGCACCCAGGGGGGCGGGAGGATGAACGAGCAGTACTTC.

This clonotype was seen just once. This CDR3 is CSARGEGGNIQYF. CDR3 nucleotide sequence: TGCAGTGCTAGAGGGGAGGGGGGAAACATTCAGTACTTC. This chain uses TRBV20-1 with TRBJ2-4, with a tentative D call TRBD2 (7 bases). Germline V gives CDR1 DFQATT, CDR2 SNEGSKA (reference sequence). The ends were cut back, 1 base at V and 6 bases at J, with 10 bases in the middle. CDR3 size: 13 residues.

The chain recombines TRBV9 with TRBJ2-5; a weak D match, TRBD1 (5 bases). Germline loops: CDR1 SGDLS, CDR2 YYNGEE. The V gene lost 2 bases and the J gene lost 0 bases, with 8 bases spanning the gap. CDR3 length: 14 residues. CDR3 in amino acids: CASSVLDNQETQYF. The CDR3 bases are TGTGCCAGCAGCGTGTTGGACAACCAAGAGACCCAGTACTTC.

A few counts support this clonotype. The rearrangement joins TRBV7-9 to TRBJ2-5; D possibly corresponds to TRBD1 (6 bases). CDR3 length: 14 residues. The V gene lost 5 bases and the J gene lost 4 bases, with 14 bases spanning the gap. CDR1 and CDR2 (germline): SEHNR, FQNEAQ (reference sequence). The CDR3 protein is CASSKTGLPETQYF. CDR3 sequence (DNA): TGTGCCAGCAGCAAGACAGGTCTACCAGAGACCCAGTACTTC.

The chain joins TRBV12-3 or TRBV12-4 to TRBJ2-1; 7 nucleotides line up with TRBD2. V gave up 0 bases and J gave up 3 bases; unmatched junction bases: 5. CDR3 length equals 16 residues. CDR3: CASSLASSGNYNEQFF. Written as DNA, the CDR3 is TGTGCCAGCAGTTTAGCGTCTAGCGGAAACTACAATGAGCAGTTCTTC.

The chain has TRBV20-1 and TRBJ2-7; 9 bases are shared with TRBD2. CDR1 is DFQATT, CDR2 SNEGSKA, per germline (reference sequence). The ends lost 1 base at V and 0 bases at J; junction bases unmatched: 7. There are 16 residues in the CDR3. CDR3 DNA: TGCAGTGCTAGAGCCTCGGGTAGCGGGAGCTCCTACGAGCAGTACTTC. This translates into CSARASGSGSSYEQYF.

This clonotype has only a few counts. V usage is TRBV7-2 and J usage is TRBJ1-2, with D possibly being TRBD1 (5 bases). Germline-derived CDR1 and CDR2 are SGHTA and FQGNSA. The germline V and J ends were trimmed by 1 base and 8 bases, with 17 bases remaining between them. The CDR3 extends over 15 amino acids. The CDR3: CASSLDGGDFSGYTF. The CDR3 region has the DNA TGTGCCAGCAGCTTAGATGGGGGGGACTTCAGCGGCTACACCTTC.

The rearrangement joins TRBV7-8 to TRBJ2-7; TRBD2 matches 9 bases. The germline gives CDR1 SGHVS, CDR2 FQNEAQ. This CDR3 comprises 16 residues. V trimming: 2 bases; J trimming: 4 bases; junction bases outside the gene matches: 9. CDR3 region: CASSLRTSENLYEQYF. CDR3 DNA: TGTGCCAGCAGCTTAAGGACTAGCGAAAATCTTTACGAGCAGTACTTC.

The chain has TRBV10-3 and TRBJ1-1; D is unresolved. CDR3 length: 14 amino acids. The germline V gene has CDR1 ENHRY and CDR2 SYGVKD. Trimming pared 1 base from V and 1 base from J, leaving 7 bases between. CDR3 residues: CAISELLANTEAFF. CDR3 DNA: TGTGCCATCAGTGAGTTGCTAGCGAACACTGAAGCTTTCTTT.